The entry below describes one TCR beta chain. Its antigen is not identified. This record comes from a study of CD8 T cells in ankylosing spondylitis. Study findings and constraints: One TCR beta motif, made up of eight or nine highly homologous variants, appeared characteristic of ankylosing spondylitis blood. In ankylosing spondylitis patients, matched synovial fluid reportedly showed significant enrichment of disease-linked clones. Reports of some motif variants in reactive arthritis synovial fluid and blood predate this one.

Quantitative molecular-barcoded 5'-RACE generated the TCR beta libraries. MiXCR was run by TCRdb on the 5' RACE reads, yielding one entry per CDR3 protein. The sample has some 700,000 distinct CDR3 sequences, over 15% seen once. The TCR sequence derives from a male donor with ankylosing spondylitis. The sequenced material came from blood, either unsorted or a sorted T cell fraction (not recorded which).

As DNA, the CDR3 is TGTGCCAGCAGTTTAGGGGTAGCGGGGGCCGACGAGCAGTACTTC. Translated, it gives CASSLGVAGADEQYF. The rearrangement uses TRBV12-3 or TRBV12-4 and TRBJ2-7; 9 bases match TRBD2. The ends lost 1 base at V and 5 bases at J; junction bases unmatched: 6. This CDR3 contains 15 residues.